The T cell receptor beta chain under discussion was sequenced for a study of identical twins. This CDR3 is built from 14 residues. Germline V gives CDR1 LGHDT, CDR2 YNNKEL (reference sequence). V dropped 2 bases and J dropped 3 bases, with 11 bases sitting between them. MiXCR was run by TCRdb on the 5' RACE reads, yielding one entry per CDR3 protein. This sample has roughly 720,000 distinct CDR3 sequences; around a sixth occur once, and the top ten carry around 13%. A further study also used this sample, focusing on T cells expressing NK-cell markers. That source reports: One of eight sequenced donors was HCMV-seronegative; the other seven were seropositive.

The gene calls are TRBV3-1 and TRBJ2-7, with D perhaps being TRBD1 or TRBD2 (5 bases each). The receptor's source is a woman aged 18-29 years in good health. Sequencing was done on a sample of PBMCs. The chain's CDR3 is CASSQRDGYYEQYF. The CDR3 nucleotides are TGTGCCAGCAGCCAACGGGACGGGTACTACGAGCAGTACTTC.